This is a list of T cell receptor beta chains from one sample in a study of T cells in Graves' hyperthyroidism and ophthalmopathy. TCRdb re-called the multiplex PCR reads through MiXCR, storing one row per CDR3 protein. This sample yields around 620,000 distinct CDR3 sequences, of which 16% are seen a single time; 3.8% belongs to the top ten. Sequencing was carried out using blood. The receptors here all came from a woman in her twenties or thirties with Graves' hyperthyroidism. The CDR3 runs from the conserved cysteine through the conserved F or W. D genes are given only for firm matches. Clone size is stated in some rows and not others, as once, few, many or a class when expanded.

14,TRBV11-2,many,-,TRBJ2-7,TGTGCCAGCAGCTTCGGTCAGGATTTATACGAGCAGTACTTC,CASSFGQDLYEQYF
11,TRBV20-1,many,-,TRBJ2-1,TGCAGTGCTATTGGGGTCGATGAGCAGTTCTTC,CSAIGVDEQFF
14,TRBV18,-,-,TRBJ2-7,TGTGCCGGCTCACCACCGTCACTCCCTTACGAGCAGTACTTC,CAGSPPSLPYEQYF
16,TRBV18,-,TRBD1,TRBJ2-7,TGTGCCAGCTCACTATCAGGGGGCGCGGGCTCCTACGAGCAGTACTTC,CASSLSGGAGSYEQYF
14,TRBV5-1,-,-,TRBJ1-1,TGCGCCAGCAGCTTGGAGAGCCTTGACCCTGAAGCTTTCTTT,CASSLESLDPEAFF
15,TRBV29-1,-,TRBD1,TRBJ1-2,TGCAGCGCAGGGCAACAAATGACAGGGGAGGCTGGCTACACCTTC,CSAGQQMTGEAGYTF
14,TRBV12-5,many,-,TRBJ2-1,TGTGCTAGTGGTTTTTGGACTCTCCGCTATGAGCAGTTCTTC,CASGFWTLRYEQFF
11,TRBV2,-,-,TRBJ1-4,TGTGCCAGCAGGGCGGGGGAAAAACTGTTTTTT,CASRAGEKLFF
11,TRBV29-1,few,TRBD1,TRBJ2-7,TGCAGCGTCTCCGACAGGGACGAGCAGTACTTC,CSVSDRDEQYF
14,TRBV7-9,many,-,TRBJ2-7,TGTGCCAGCAGCTCAGGACGGAGCTCCTACGAGCAGTACTTC,CASSSGRSSYEQYF
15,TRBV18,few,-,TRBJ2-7,TGTGCCAGCTCACCACGCAGAGAGGCCCTTCACGAGCAGTACTTC,CASSPRREALHEQYF
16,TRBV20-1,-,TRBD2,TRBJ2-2,TGCAGTGCTAGGGACAGACGCGCGGGGGGCACCGGGGAGCTGTTTTTT,CSARDRRAGGTGELFF
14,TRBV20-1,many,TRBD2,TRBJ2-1,TGCAGTGCTTTAAGCGGGAGGGCCAAAAATGAGCAGTTCTTC,CSALSGRAKNEQFF
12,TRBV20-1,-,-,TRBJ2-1,TGCAGTGCTAGAGATAACGGAGAAAAGCAGTTCTTC,CSARDNGEKQFF
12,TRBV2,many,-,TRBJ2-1,TGTGCCAGCAGTGTTCATAACAATGAGCAGTTCTTC,CASSVHNNEQFF
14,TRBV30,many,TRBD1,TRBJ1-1,TGTGCCTGGAGTACCCAGGGGGCCTACACTGAAGCTTTCTTT,CAWSTQGAYTEAFF
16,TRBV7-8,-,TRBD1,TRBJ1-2,TGTGCCAGCAGCTTAATGACAGGGGGTTCTTCTTATGGCTACACCTTC,CASSLMTGGSSYGYTF
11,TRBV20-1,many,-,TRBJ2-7,TGCAGTGCTATGATCGGCTACGAGCAGTACTTC,CSAMIGYEQYF
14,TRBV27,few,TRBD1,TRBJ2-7,TGTGCCAGCAGCTCGCTCGGGACAGTTTACGAGCAGTACTTC,CASSSLGTVYEQYF
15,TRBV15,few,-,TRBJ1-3,TGTGCCACCAGTGAACAGGGCTTCTCTGGAAACACCATATATTTT,CATSEQGFSGNTIYF
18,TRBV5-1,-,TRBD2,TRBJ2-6,TGCGCCAGCAGCAAGGGACTAGCGGACCTCTCTGGGGCCAACGTCCTGACTTTC,CASSKGLADLSGANVLTF
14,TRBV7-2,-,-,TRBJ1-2,TGTGCCAGCAGCTTAAGGGCCCAAGGCTATGGCTACACCTTC,CASSLRAQGYGYTF
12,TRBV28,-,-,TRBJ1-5,TGTGCCAGCCGTGCTGGGGCTCAGCCCCAGCATTTT,CASRAGAQPQHF
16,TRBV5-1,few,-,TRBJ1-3,TGCGCCAGCAGCTCTTCGACAGGACCCTCTGGAAACACCATATATTTT,CASSSSTGPSGNTIYF
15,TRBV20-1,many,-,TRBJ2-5,TGCAGTGCTAGACCCCGGGATGTGATCCAAGAGACCCAGTACTTC,CSARPRDVIQETQYF
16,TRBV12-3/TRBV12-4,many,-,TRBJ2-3,TGTGCCAGCAGACCAAGTGGCTCACAGGCCCAGAAGGGGCAGTATTTT,CASRPSGSQAQKGQYF
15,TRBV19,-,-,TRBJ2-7,TGTGCCAGTAGCACCAGGGGCGGTACGACCTACGAGCAGTACTTC,CASSTRGGTTYEQYF
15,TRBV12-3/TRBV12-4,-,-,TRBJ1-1,TGTGCCAGCAGACGAGACAGGCAGCCGAACACTGAAGCTTTCTTT,CASRRDRQPNTEAFF
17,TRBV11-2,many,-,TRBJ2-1,TGTGCCAGCAGCTTAGATCCCGAACAGTTTTACTACAATGAGCAGTTCTTC,CASSLDPEQFYYNEQFF
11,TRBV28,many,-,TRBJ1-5,TGTGCCAGCAGCTTTCGTGGGCCCCAGCATTTT,CASSFRGPQHF
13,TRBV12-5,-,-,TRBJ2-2,TGTGCTAGTGGTACCCGACTGGCCGGGGAGCTGTTTTTT,CASGTRLAGELFF
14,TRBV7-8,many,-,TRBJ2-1,TGTGCCAGCAAAAGGGGAGGCATATACAATGAGCAGTTCTTC,CASKRGGIYNEQFF
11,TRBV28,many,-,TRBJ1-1,TGTGCCAGCCGGGGGGGTACTGAAGCTTTCTTT,CASRGGTEAFF
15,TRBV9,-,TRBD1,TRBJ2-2,TGTGCCAGCAGCCGTCAGGGGGCTGATGTCGGGGAGCTGTTTTTT,CASSRQGADVGELFF
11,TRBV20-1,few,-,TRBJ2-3,TGCAGTGCTAGTACCTCGGGTACGCAGTATTTT,CSASTSGTQYF
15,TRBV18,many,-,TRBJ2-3,TGTGCCAGCTCACCACCTCAGGGGCGCACAGATACGCAGTATTTT,CASSPPQGRTDTQYF
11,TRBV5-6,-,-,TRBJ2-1,TGTGCCAGCAGCTTGACAGGCCAGCAGTTCTTC,CASSLTGQQFF
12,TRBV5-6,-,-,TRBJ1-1,TGTGCCAGCAGCGTCAGGGTCACTGAAGCTTTCTTT,CASSVRVTEAFF
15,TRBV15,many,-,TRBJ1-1,TGTGCCACCAGCAGAGATCAGGGTTCGGGCAGAGAAGCTTTCTTT,CATSRDQGSGREAFF
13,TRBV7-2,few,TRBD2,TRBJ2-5,TGTGCCAGCGGCAGTAGCGGGGAAGAGACCCAGTACTTC,CASGSSGEETQYF
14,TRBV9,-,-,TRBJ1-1,TGTGCCAGCAGCGTAGATCCGGCGAACACTGAAGCTTTCTTT,CASSVDPANTEAFF
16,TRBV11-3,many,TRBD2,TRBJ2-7,TGTGCCAGCACAACTCGGGGGGGGCGCAACTCCAAGGAGCAGTACTTC,CASTTRGGRNSKEQYF
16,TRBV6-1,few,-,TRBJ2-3,TGTGCCAGCAGTGAACTACAGGGCGCCCGCACAGATACGCAGTATTTT,CASSELQGARTDTQYF
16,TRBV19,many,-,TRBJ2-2,TGTGCCAGTAGTATGGGTGGAGGAACGAACACCGGGGAGCTGTTTTTT,CASSMGGGTNTGELFF
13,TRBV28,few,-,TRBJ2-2,TGTGCCAGCAGGAGAACAGGCACCGGGGAGCTGTTTTTT,CASRRTGTGELFF